This T cell receptor beta chain was observed in a study of blood T cell repertoires in COVID-19. About the study: Some COVID-19 samples were acute and others convalescent; all came from the United States, Italy and Spain. In each case, the material was cDNA or gDNA derived from T cells, B-cell-depleted T cells, or PBMCs.

The CDR3 contains 16 residues. The J segment lost 4 bases and the V segment lost 5 bases, leaving 10 bases of the junction unmatched. The V gene's germline CDR1 is SEHNR and CDR2 FQNEAQ (reference sequence). The authors' processing: Nucleated cell counts were estimated from reference gene primer amplification. Measured with immunoSEQ multiplex PCR; TCRdb has only the in-frame clones, and not every one. Clone size and V and J calls were adopted from that table, with D and trimming inferred from the DNA. The table shows about 380,000 clones, with around 89% occurring only once. The receptor was derived from a man in his late teens or twenties with active or convalescent COVID-19. This chain joins TRBV7-9 and TRBJ2-3; 9 bases align to TRBD2. The material sequenced was peripheral blood. CDR3 region: CASSRSSGRGADTQYF. The CDR3 nucleotides are TGTGCCAGCAGCCGTAGTAGCGGGAGAGGGGCAGATACGCAGTATTTT.